Included here is one T cell receptor (beta chain) sequence, with context. Antigen: not known. The method was immunoSEQ multiplex PCR; TCRdb's version includes in-frame clones alone and lacks a portion of them. The sample yields nearly 110,000 clones, roughly 87% seen once. This specimen comes from a study of T cell responses to AZD1222 COVID-19 vaccine. Findings and limits, study-wide: Two AZD1222 doses significantly raised spike-specific TCR breadth and depth over controls. Donors in the cohort were predominantly white British and more often female, and clonal diversity was possibly underestimated. Sampled repertoires all dated from after the peak T cell response.

Second doses at about 4 or about 12 weeks were pooled. The germline gives CDR1 MNHNS, CDR2 SASEGT. CDR3 length: 15 residues. Trimming took 3 bases from V and 4 from J, leaving 13 bases between them. Sequenced here: peripheral blood, sampled 28 days after the second AZD1222 dose. The TCR comes from an adult who received the AZD1222 COVID-19 vaccine. The chain is built from TRBV6-1 and TRBJ1-5; no firm D call. The CDR3 reads CASSDIPHSNQPQHF. The CDR3 nucleotides read TGTGCCAGCAGTGATATCCCTCACTCTAATCAGCCCCAGCATTTT.